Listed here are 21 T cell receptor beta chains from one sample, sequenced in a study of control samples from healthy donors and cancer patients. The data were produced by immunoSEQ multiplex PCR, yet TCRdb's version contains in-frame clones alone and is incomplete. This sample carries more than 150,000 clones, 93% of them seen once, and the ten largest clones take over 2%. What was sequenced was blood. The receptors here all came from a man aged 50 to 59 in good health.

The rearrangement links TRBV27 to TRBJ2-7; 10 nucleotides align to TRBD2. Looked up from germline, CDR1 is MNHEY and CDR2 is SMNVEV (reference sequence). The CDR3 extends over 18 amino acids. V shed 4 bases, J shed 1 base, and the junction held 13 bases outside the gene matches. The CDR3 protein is CASSSPTLASGGSYEQYF. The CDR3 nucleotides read TGTGCCAGCAGTTCCCCGACCTTGGCTAGCGGGGGATCCTACGAGCAGTACTTC.

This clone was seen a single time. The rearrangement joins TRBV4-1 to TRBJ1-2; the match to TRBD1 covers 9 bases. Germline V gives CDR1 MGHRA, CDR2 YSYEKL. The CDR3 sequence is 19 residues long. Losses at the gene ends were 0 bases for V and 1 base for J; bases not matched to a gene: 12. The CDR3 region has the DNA TGCGCCAGCAGCCAAGACCGAGGACAGGGGATTATAAGTAACTATGGCTACACCTTC. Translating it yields CASSQDRGQGIISNYGYTF.

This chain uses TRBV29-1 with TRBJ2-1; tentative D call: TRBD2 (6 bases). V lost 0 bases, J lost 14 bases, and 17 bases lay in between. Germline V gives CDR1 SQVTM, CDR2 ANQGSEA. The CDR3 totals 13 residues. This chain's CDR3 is CSVEEGGTLKKFF. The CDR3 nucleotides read TGCAGCGTTGAAGAGGGCGGGACCCTTAAGAAGTTCTTC.

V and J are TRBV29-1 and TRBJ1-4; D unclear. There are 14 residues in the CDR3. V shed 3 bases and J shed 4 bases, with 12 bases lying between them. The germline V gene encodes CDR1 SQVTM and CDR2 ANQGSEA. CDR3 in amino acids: CSVEGRSINEKLFF. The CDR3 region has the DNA TGCAGCGTTGAGGGGAGGAGTATTAATGAAAAACTGTTTTTT.

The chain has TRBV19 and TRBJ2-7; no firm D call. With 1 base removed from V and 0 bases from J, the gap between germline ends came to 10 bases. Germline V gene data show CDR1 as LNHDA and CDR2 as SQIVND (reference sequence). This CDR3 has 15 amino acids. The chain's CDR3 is CASSIAPVSSYEQYF. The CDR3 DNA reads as TGTGCCAGTAGTATAGCCCCAGTTAGCTCCTACGAGCAGTACTTC.

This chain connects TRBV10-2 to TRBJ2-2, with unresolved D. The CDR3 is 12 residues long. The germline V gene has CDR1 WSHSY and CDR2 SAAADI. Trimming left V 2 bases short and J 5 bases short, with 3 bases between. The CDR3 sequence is CASSEGTGELFF. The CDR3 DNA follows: TGCGCCAGCAGTGAGGGAACCGGGGAGCTGTTTTTT.

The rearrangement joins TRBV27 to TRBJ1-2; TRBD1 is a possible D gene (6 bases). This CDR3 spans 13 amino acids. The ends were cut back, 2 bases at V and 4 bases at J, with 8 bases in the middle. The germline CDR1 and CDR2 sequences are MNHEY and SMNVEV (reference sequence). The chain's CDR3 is CASSLVRGYGYTF. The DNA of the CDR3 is TGTGCCAGCAGTTTAGTCAGGGGCTATGGCTACACCTTC.

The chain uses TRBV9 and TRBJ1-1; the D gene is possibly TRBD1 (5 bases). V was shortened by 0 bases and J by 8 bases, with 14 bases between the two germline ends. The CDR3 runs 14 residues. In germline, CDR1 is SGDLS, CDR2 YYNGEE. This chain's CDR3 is CASSVESGKEEAFF. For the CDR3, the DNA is TGTGCCAGCAGCGTAGAGTCAGGGAAGGAAGAAGCTTTCTTT.

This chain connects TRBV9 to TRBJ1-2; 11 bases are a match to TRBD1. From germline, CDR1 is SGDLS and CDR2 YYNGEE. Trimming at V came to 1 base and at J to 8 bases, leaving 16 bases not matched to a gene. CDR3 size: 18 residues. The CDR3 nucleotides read TGTGCCAGCAGCGTATCCCGCCCTGGACAGGGGGCAAATCGAGGCTACACCTTC. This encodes CASSVSRPGQGANRGYTF.

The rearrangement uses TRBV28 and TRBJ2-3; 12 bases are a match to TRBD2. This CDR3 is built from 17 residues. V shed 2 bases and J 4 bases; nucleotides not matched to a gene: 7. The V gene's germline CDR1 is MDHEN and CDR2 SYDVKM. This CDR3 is CASSLALAGGPADTQYF. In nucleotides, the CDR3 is TGTGCCAGCAGTTTAGCTCTAGCGGGAGGGCCTGCAGATACGCAGTATTTT.

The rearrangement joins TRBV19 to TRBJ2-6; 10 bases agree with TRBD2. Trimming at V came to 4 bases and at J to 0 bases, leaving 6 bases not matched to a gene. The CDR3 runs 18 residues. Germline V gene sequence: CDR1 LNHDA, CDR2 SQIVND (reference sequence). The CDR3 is CASSSTSGIGSGANVLTF. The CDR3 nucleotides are TGTGCCAGTAGTAGTACTAGCGGGATTGGCTCTGGGGCCAACGTCCTGACTTTC.

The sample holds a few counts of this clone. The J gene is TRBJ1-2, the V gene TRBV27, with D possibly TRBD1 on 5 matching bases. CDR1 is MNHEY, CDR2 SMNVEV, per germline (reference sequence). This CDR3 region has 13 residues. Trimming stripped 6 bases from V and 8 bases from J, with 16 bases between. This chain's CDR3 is CASRGWGQWGYTF. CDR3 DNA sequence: TGTGCCAGCAGGGGCTGGGGCCAGTGGGGCTACACCTTC.

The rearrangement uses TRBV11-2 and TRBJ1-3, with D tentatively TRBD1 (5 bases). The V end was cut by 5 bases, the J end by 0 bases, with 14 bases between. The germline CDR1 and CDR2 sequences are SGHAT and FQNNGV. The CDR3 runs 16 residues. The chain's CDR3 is CASSPSAGPSGNTIYF. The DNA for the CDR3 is TGTGCCAGCAGCCCAAGTGCGGGGCCCTCTGGAAACACCATATATTTT.

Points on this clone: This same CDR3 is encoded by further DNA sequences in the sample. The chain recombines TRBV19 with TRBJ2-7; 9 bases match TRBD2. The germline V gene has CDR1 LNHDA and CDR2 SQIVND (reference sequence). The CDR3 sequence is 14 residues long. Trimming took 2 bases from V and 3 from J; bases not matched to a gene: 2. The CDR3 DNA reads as TGTGCCAGTAGTATACGTAGCGGGAGCTACGAGCAGTACTTC. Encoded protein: CASSIRSGSYEQYF.

In DNA, the CDR3 is TGTGCCAGCAGGGGCCGGGACAGGGGAGGAGAGCAGTACTTC. Amino acids: CASRGRDRGGEQYF. The chain uses TRBV27 and TRBJ2-7, with 10 bases that match TRBD1. This CDR3 is built from 14 residues. J lost 7 bases, V lost 6 bases, and 9 bases had no gene match. Germline V gene data show CDR1 as MNHEY and CDR2 as SMNVEV (reference sequence).

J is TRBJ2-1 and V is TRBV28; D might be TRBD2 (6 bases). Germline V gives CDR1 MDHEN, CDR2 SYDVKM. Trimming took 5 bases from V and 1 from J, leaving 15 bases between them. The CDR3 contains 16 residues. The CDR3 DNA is TGTGCCAGCAGTCCCCGAGTAGCGGCATCCTACAATGAGCAGTTCTTC. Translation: CASSPRVAASYNEQFF.

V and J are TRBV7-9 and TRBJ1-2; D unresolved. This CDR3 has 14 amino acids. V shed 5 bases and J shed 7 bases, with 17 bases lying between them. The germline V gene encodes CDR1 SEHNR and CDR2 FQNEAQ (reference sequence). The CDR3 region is CASSHEIPLAGYTF. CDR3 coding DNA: TGTGCCAGCAGCCACGAAATCCCCCTGGCTGGCTACACCTTC.

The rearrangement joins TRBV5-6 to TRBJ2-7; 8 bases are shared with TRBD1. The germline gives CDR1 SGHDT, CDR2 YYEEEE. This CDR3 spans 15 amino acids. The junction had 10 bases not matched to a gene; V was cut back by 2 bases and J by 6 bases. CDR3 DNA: TGTGCCAGCAGCTTCGGTTCTCAGGGGGCAGGCGAGCAGTACTTC. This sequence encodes CASSFGSQGAGEQYF.

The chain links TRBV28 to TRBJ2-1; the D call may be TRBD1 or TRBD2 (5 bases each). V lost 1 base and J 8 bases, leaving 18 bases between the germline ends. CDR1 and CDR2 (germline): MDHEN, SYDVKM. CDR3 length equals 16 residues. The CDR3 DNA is TGTGCCAGCAGTTTATTTAGTGGGGGTCGACACGATGAGCAGTTCTTC. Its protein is CASSLFSGGRHDEQFF.

CDR3 amino acids: CASSIGSPSYEQYF. The DNA for the CDR3 is TGTGCCAGCAGCATCGGCAGCCCATCCTACGAGCAGTACTTC. This chain uses TRBV5-6 with TRBJ2-7; no firm D call. Between the trimmed V and J ends, which lost 4 bases and 1 base, there was a span of 12 bases. Per the germline V gene, CDR1 is SGHDT and CDR2 is YYEEEE. This CDR3 has 14 residues.

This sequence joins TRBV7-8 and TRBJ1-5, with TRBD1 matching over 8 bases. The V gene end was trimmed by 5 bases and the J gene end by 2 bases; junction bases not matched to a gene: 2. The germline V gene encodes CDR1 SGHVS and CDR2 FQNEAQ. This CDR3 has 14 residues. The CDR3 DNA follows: TGTGCCAGCAGCCCAGGGGGCGGCAATCAGCCCCAGCATTTT. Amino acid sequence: CASSPGGGNQPQHF. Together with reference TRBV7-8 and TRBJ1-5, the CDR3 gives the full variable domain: GAGVSQSPRYKVAKRGQDVALRCDPISGHVSLFWYQQALGQGPEFLTYFQNEAQLDKSGLPSDRFFAERPEGSVSTLKIQRTQQEDSAVYLCASSPGGGNQPQHFGDGTRLSIL.